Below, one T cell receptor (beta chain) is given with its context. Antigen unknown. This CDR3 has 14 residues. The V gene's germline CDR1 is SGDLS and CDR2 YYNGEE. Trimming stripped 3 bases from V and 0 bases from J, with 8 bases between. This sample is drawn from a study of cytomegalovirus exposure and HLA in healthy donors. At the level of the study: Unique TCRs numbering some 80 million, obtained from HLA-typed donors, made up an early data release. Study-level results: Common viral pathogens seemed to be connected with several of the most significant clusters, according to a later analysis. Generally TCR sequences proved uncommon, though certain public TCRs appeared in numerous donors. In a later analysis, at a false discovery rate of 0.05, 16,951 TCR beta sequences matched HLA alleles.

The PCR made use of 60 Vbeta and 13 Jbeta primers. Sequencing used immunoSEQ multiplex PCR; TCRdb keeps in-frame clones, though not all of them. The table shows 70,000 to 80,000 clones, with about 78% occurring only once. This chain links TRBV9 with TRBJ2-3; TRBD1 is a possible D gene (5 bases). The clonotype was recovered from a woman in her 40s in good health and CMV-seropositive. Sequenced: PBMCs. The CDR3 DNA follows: TGTGCCAGCAGCGCAAGACAGAGCACAGATACGCAGTATTTT. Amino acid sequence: CASSARQSTDTQYF. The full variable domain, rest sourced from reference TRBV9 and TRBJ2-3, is DSGVTQTPKHLITATGQRVTLRCSPRSGDLSVYWYQQSLDQGLQFLIQYYNGEERAKGNILERFSAQQFPDLHSELNLSSLELGDSALYFCASSARQSTDTQYFGPGTRLTVL.